This T cell receptor beta chain was recorded in a study of vaccination and CD4 T cells after COVID-19. With the Oncomine TCR Beta short-read assay, DNA from cultured CD4+ T cells was sequenced. TCRdb re-called the PCR reads with MiXCR, one entry per CDR3 protein. This sample yields approximately 15,000 distinct CDR3 sequences, of which just over 20% are seen a single time; 9.5% to 15% belongs to the top ten. A note on this clonotype: What it recognizes is unknown.

Treatment: roughly ten-day PBMC culture with coronavirus spike peptide pools or control peptides (ViraFEST assay). Looked up from germline, CDR1 is MDHEN and CDR2 is SYDVKM. The CDR3 loop spans 13 amino acids. V lost 8 bases, J lost 6 bases, and 3 bases stayed unmatched. The sequence derives from a human donor who received a COVID-19 vaccine. Material: CD4+ T cells from blood, cultured in vitro, obtained before SARS-CoV-2 vaccination. The gene calls are TRBV28 and TRBJ2-1; the match to TRBD1 covers 11 bases. CDR3: CASGQGAINEQFF. The CDR3 DNA is TGTGCCAGCGGACAGGGGGCAATCAATGAGCAGTTCTTC.